The 8 T cell receptor beta chains in this list originate from one sample, sequenced in a study of blood T cell repertoires in COVID-19. This table comes from immunoSEQ multiplex PCR, and its TCRdb copy is limited to in-frame clones, with some not included. The table includes about 40,000 clones, roughly 81% detected once. Sequenced material: peripheral blood. These receptors all stem from a human donor in a cohort sampled during active COVID-19.

The chain employs TRBV6-5 and TRBJ1-3, with D possibly matching TRBD1 (6 bases). This CDR3 is 11 amino acids long. Per germline, CDR1 MNHEY and CDR2 SVGAGI. Trimming left V 11 bases short and J 4 bases short, with 9 bases between. The DNA of the CDR3 is TGTGCCGTACAGGGAGGAAACACCATATATTTT. Amino acids: CAVQGGNTIYF.

The chain carries TRBV12-5 and TRBJ2-7, with TRBD1 as a possible D gene (6 bases). V gave up 0 bases and J gave up 2 bases, with 8 bases separating them. In germline, CDR1 is LGHNT, CDR2 FRNRAP. This CDR3 region has 14 residues. CDR3 sequence: CASGLVGGAYEQYF. For the CDR3, the DNA is TGTGCTAGTGGTTTGGTAGGGGGTGCCTACGAGCAGTACTTC.

This sequence joins TRBV7-8 and TRBJ2-7; 11 bases agree with TRBD2. The ends lost 8 bases at V and 2 bases at J; junction bases unmatched: 5. This CDR3 is 14 amino acids long. The germline V gene encodes CDR1 SGHVS and CDR2 FQNEAQ. CDR3 protein: CASALAGGPYEQYF. The CDR3, as DNA: TGTGCCAGCGCTCTAGCGGGGGGCCCCTACGAGCAGTACTTC.

The V gene is TRBV18, the J gene TRBJ1-5, with 7 bases matching TRBD1. Losses at the gene ends were 2 bases for V and 3 bases for J; bases not matched to a gene: 4. The germline CDR1 and CDR2 sequences are KGHSH and LQKENI. The CDR3 extends over 15 amino acids. The CDR3 is CASSPNRGHNQPQHF. For the CDR3, the DNA is TGTGCCAGCTCACCAAACAGGGGACACAATCAGCCCCAGCATTTT.

The chain carries TRBV4-2 and TRBJ1-4, with a weak D call TRBD1 (6 bases). CDR3 size: 15 residues. Germline values: CDR1 LGHNA, CDR2 YNFKEQ. Deletions cut 0 bases from V and 10 bases from J, with 15 bases between. CDR3 DNA sequence: TGTGCCAGCAGCCAAGATCGCCAGGGGCCGGTAAAACTGTTTTTT. It translates to CASSQDRQGPVKLFF.

The chain carries TRBV6-1 and TRBJ1-2, with D unresolved. Germline V gene lookup returns CDR1 MNHNS and CDR2 SASEGT. The V and J ends lost 1 base and 8 bases respectively, with 14 bases between them. CDR3 length: 14 residues. CDR3 in amino acids: CASSEGGYSLGYTF. CDR3 nucleotides: TGTGCCAGCAGTGAAGGTGGTTACAGTTTGGGCTACACCTTC.

This clone was seen only once. V and J are TRBV7-9 and TRBJ1-3; a weak D match, TRBD1 (5 bases). Germline-derived CDR1 and CDR2 are SEHNR and FQNEAQ (reference sequence). The V and J ends lost 4 bases and 0 bases respectively, with 13 bases between them. The CDR3 length is 16 residues. The CDR3 DNA sequence: TGTGCCAGCAGCTCCCCAGGGCCGTCCTCTGGAAACACCATATATTTT. Translating gives CASSSPGPSSGNTIYF.

The V and J genes are TRBV3-1 (or the pseudogene TRBV3-2) and TRBJ2-2; the D gene is possibly TRBD1 (6 bases). The germline CDR1 and CDR2 sequences are LGHDT and YNNKEL (reference sequence). This CDR3 is built from 15 residues. The V end lost 3 bases, the J end lost 5 bases, and 13 bases lay between the germline ends. The CDR3 DNA reads as TGTGCCAGCAGCCAGGGACATCTGGGAACCGGGGAGCTGTTTTTT. It codes for CASSQGHLGTGELFF.